The clone carrying this T cell receptor beta chain appeared once. The sample originates from a study of blood T cell repertoires in COVID-19. Across the whole study: Donors in the United States, Italy and Spain gave samples during acute or convalescent COVID-19. T cells, B-cell-depleted T cells, or PBMCs provided the cDNA or gDNA that served as material.

Authors' processing steps: From reference gene primer amplification, estimates of nucleated cell counts were derived. Using immunoSEQ multiplex PCR, the repertoire was profiled, and TCRdb retains in-frame clones only, with some absent. D and trimming come from the DNA, and the V and J calls and clone size come from that table. The sample carries 160,000 or so clones, about 88% recorded once. The source material was peripheral blood. This receptor was identified in a woman aged 70-85 years with acute or convalescent COVID-19.

The CDR3 protein is CASSSDSPDTQYF. DNA of the CDR3: TGTGCCAGCAGTTCCGACAGTCCCGATACGCAGTATTTT. The chain carries TRBV6-5 and TRBJ2-3; D perhaps matches TRBD1 (5 bases). V was clipped by 4 bases and J by 6 bases, with 11 bases between them. The CDR3 contains 13 residues. The germline V gene encodes CDR1 MNHEY and CDR2 SVGAGI.